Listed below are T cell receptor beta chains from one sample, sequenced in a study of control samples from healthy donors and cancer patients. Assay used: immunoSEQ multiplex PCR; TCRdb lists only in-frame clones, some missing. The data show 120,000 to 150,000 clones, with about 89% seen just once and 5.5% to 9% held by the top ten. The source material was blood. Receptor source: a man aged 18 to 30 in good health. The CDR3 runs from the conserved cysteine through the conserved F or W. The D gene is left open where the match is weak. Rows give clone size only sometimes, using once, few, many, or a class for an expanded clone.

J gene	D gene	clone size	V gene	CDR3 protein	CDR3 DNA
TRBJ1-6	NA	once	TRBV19	CASSRDLETVYNSPLHF	TGTGCCAGTAGCAGGGACCTCGAGACAGTCTATAATTCACCCCTCCACTTT
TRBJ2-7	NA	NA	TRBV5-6	CASSPRGFNEQYF	TGTGCCAGCAGTCCGAGGGGCTTCAACGAGCAGTACTTC
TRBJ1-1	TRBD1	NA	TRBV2	CASRVDRVDTEAFF	TGTGCCAGCAGGGTGGACAGGGTGGACACTGAAGCTTTCTTT
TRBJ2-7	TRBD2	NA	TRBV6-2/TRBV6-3	CASSYDSSGSYEQYF	TGTGCCAGCAGTTACGATTCTAGCGGCTCCTACGAGCAGTACTTC
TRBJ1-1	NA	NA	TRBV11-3	CASSLGRYTEAFF	TGTGCCAGCAGCCTGGGACGGTACACTGAAGCTTTCTTT
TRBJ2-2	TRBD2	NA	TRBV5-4	CASRPTSMGAGELFF	TGTGCCAGCAGGCCGACTAGCATGGGGGCCGGGGAGCTGTTTTTT
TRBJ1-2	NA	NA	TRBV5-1	CASSLEGGAGLGQGYTF	TGCGCCAGCAGCTTGGAGGGCGGTGCGGGCCTGGGTCAGGGCTACACCTTC
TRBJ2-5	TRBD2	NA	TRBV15	CATSRTLAGVETQYF	TGTGCCACCAGCAGGACTCTAGCGGGGGTGGAGACCCAGTACTTC
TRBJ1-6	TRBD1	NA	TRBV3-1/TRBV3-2	CASSQFRGSSYNSPLHF	TGTGCCAGCAGCCAATTCAGGGGGAGCTCCTATAATTCACCCCTCCACTTT
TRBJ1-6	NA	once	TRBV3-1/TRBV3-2	CASSQGGSYNSPLHF	TGTGCCAGCAGCCAAGGGGGCTCCTATAATTCACCCCTCCACTTT
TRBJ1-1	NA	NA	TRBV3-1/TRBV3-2	CASSHQPTRTEAFF	TGTGCCAGCAGCCACCAGCCTACCAGGACTGAAGCTTTCTTT
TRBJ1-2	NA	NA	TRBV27	CASSLSRPDYGYTF	TGTGCCAGCAGTTTATCTCGCCCAGACTATGGCTACACCTTC
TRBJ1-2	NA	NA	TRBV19	CASSLAPTGSNYGYTF	TGTGCCAGTAGTCTAGCCCCGACAGGCTCTAACTATGGCTACACCTTC
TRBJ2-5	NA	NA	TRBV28	CASSPRETQYF	TGTGCCAGCAGTCCCAGGGAGACCCAGTACTTC
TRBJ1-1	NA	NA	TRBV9	CASSVGVLNTEAFF	TGTGCCAGCAGCGTCGGGGTCCTGAACACTGAAGCTTTCTTT
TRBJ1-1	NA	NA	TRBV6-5	CASSSVSSEAFF	TGTGCCAGCAGCTCCGTTTCGTCTGAAGCTTTCTTT
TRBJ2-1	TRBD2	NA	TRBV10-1	CASSGVAGVGEQFF	TGCGCCAGCAGTGGGGTTGCGGGGGTAGGTGAGCAGTTCTTC
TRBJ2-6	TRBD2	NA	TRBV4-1	CASSLAGGHGANVLTF	TGCGCCAGCAGTCTAGCGGGGGGGCATGGGGCCAACGTCCTGACTTTC
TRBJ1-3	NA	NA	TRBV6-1	CASSDRQSSGNTIYF	TGTGCCAGCAGTGATCGACAGAGCTCTGGAAACACCATATATTTT
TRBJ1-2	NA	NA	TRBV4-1	CASSQVPTAPNHGYTF	TGCGCCAGCAGCCAAGTCCCCACAGCGCCGAACCATGGCTACACCTTC
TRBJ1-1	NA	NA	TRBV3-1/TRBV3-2	CASSTLTPNTEAFF	TGTGCCAGCAGCACGCTAACCCCGAACACTGAAGCTTTCTTT
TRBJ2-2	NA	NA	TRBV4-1	CASSQVSVDFITGELFF	TGCGCCAGCAGCCAAGTCAGTGTGGACTTCATCACCGGGGAGCTGTTTTTT
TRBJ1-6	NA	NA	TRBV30	CAWSVLPGRGNSPLHF	TGTGCCTGGAGTGTACTTCCGGGGAGGGGAAATTCACCCCTCCACTTT
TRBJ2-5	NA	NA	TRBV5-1	CASSLSDGYGETQYF	TGCGCCAGCAGCCTTAGCGACGGGTATGGGGAGACCCAGTACTTC
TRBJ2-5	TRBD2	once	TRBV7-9	CASEPPGLRETQYF	TGTGCCAGCGAGCCACCGGGACTAAGAGAGACCCAGTACTTC
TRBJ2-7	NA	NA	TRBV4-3	CASSQDWYAGPGEQYF	TGCGCCAGCAGCCAAGATTGGTATGCAGGTCCGGGCGAGCAGTACTTC
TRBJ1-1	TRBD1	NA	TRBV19	CASAGQGDTEAFF	TGTGCCAGTGCGGGACAGGGAGACACTGAAGCTTTCTTT
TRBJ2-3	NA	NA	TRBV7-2	CASSLGQFTDTQYF	TGTGCCAGCAGCTTAGGACAGTTCACAGATACGCAGTATTTT
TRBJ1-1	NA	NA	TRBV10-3	CAISEWREMNTEAFF	TGTGCCATCAGTGAGTGGCGAGAGATGAACACTGAAGCTTTCTTT
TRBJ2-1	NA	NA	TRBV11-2	CASSFQGNEQFF	TGTGCCAGCAGCTTCCAGGGCAATGAGCAGTTCTTC
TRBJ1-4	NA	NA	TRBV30	CAWSPRTGKLFF	TGTGCCTGGAGTCCACGGACTGGAAAACTGTTTTTT
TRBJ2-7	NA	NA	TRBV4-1	CASRSGPGAGDYEQYF	TGCGCCAGCAGGTCTGGCCCGGGGGCGGGTGACTACGAGCAGTACTTC
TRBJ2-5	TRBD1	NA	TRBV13	CASSLTGTGLQETQYF	TGTGCCAGCAGCTTAACCGGGACAGGCCTCCAAGAGACCCAGTACTTC
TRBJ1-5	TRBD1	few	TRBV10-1	CASSGGWTGWGWVKGNQPQHF	TGCGCCAGCAGTGGAGGATGGACAGGATGGGGTTGGGTTAAGGGTAATCAGCCCCAGCATTTT
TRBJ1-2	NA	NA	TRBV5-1	CASSLAGTDYGYTF	TGCGCCAGCAGCTTGGCCGGGACGGACTATGGCTACACCTTC
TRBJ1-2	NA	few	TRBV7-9	CASSQYGYTF	TGTGCCAGCAGCCAATATGGCTACACCTTC
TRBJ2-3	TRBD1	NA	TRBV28	CASSFRDRGLSGTDTQYF	TGTGCCAGCAGTTTCCGGGACAGGGGACTCAGTGGCACAGATACGCAGTATTTT
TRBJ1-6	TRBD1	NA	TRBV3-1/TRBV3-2	CASSQALQDRSNSPLHF	TGTGCCAGCAGCCAAGCCCTCCAGGACAGGAGTAATTCACCCCTCCACTTT
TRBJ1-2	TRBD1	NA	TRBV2	CASTRQGAGYGYTF	TGTGCCAGCACCCGACAGGGGGCCGGCTATGGCTACACCTTC